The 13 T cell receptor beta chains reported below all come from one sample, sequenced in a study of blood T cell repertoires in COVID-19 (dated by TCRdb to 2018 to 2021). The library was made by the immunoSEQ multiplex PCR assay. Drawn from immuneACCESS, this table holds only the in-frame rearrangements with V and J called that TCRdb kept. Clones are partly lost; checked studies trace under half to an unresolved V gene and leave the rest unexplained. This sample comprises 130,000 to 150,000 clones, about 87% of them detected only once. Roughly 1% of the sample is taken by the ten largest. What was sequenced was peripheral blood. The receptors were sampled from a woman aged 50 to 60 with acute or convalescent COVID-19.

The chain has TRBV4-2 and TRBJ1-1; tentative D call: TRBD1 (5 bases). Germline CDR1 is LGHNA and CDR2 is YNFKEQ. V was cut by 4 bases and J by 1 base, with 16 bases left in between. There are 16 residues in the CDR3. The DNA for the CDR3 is TGTGCCAGCAGCCCGGGGGGACTCGGGGGGAACACTGAAGCTTTCTTT. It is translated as CASSPGGLGGNTEAFF.

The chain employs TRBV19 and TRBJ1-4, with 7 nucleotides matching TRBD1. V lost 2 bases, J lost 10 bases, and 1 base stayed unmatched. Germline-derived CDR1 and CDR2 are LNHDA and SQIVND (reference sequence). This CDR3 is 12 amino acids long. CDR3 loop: CASSIKGAKLFF. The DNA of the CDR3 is TGTGCCAGTAGTATAAAGGGGGCAAAACTGTTTTTT.

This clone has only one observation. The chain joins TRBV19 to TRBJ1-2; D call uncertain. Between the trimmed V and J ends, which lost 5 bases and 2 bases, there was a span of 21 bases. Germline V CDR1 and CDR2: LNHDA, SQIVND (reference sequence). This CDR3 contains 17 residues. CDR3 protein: CASSDGLKVPANYGYTF. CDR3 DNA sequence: TGTGCCAGTAGTGACGGACTCAAAGTACCGGCAAACTATGGCTACACCTTC.

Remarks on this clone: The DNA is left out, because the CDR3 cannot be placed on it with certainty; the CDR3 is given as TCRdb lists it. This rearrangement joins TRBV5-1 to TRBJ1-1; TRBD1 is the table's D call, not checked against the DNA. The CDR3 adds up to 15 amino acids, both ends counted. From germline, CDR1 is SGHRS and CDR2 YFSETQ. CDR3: CASSSSYRVNTEAFF.

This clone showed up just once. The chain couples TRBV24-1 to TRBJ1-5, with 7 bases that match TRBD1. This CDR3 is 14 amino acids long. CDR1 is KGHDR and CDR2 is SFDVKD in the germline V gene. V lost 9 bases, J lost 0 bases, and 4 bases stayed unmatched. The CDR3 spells CATGDSYSNQPQHF. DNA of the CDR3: TGTGCCACCGGGGACAGTTATAGCAATCAGCCCCAGCATTTT.

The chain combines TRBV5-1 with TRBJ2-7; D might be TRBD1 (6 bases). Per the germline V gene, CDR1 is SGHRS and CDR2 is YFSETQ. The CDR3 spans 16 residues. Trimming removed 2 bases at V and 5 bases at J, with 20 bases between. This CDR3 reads CASSFFRRQEHHEQYF. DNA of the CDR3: TGCGCCAGCAGCTTTTTCAGGAGACAGGAGCATCACGAGCAGTACTTC. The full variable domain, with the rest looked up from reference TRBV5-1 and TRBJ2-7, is KAGVTQTPRYLIKTRGQQVTLSCSPISGHRSVSWYQQTPGQGLQFLFEYFSETQRNKGNFPGRFSGRQFSNSRSEMNVSTLELGDSALYLCASSFFRRQEHHEQYFGPGTRLTVT.

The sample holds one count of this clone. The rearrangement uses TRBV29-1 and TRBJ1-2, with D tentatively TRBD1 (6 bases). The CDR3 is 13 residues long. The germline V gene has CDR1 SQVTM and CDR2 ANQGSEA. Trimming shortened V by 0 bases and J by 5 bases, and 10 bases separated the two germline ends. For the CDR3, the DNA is TGCAGCGTTGAAGATACAGGGCGGTATGGCTACACCTTC. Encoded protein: CSVEDTGRYGYTF.

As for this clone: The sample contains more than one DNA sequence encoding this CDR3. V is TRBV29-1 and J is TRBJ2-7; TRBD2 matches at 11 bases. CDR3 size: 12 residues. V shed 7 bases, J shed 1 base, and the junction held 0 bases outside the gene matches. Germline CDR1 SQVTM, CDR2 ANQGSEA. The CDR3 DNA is TGCAGCGCTAGCGGGGGGTCCTACGAGCAGTACTTC. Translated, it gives CSASGGSYEQYF.

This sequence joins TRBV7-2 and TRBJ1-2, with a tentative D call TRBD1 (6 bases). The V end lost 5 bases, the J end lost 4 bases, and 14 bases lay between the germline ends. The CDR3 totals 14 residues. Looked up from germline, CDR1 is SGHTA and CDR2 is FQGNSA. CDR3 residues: CASSPALGGYGYTF. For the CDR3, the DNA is TGTGCCAGCAGCCCCGCACTAGGGGGCTATGGCTACACCTTC.

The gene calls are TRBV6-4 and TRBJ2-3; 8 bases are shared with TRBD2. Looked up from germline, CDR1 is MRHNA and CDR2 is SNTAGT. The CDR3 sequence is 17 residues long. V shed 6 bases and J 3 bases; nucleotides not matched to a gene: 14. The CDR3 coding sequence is TGTGCCAGCAGCCGAAAATACCGGGAGGGCCCGACAGATACGCAGTATTTT. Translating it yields CASSRKYREGPTDTQYF.

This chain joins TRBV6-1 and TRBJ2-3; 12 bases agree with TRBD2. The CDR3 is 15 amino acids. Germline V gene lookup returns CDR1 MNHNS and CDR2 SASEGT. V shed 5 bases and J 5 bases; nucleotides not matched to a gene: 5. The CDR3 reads CASSLAGGQGDTQYF. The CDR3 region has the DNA TGTGCCAGCAGTCTAGCGGGGGGGCAAGGAGATACGCAGTATTTT.

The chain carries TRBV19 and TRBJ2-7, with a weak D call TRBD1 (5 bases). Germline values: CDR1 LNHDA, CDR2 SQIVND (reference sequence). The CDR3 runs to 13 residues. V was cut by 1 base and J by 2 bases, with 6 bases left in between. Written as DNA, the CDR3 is TGTGCCAGTAGTATAGCAGGGACCTACGAGCAGTACTTC. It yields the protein CASSIAGTYEQYF. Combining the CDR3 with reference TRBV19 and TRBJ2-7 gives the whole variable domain DGGITQSPKYLFRKEGQNVTLSCEQNLNHDAMYWYRQDPGQGLRLIYYSQIVNDFQKGDIAEGYSVSREKKESFPLTVTSAQKNPTAFYLCASSIAGTYEQYFGPGTRLTVT.

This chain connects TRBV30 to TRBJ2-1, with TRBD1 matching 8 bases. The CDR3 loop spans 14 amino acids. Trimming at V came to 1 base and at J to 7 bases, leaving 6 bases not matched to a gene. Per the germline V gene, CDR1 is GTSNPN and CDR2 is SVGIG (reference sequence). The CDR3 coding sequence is TGTGCCTGGAGTGCCCCAGGGGGCCGGAATGAGCAGTTCTTC. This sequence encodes CAWSAPGGRNEQFF.